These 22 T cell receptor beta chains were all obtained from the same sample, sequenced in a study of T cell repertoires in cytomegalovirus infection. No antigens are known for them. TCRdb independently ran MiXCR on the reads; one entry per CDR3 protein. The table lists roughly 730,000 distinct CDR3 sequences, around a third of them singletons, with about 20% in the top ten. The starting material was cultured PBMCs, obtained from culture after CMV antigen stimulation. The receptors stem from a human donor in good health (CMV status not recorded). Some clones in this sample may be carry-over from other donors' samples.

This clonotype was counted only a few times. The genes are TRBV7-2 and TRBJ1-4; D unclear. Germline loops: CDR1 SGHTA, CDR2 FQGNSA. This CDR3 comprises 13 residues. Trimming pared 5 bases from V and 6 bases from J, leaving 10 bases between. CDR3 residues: CASSRSVDEKLFF. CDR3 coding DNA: TGTGCCAGCAGCCGCTCGGTTGATGAAAAACTGTTTTTT. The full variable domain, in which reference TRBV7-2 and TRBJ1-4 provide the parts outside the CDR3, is GAGVSQSPSNKVTEKGKDVELRCDPISGHTALYWYRQSLGQGLEFLIYFQGNSAPDKSGLPSDRFSAERTGGSVSTLTIQRTQQEDSAVYLCASSRSVDEKLFFGSGTQLSVL.

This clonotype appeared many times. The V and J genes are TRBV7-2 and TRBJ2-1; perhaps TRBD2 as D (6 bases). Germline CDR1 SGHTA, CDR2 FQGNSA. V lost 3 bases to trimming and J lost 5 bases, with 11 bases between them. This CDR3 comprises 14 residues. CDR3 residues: CASSLVGLDNEQFF. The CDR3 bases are TGTGCCAGCAGCTTGGTGGGACTCGACAATGAGCAGTTCTTC. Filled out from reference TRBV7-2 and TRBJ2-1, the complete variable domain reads GAGVSQSPSNKVTEKGKDVELRCDPISGHTALYWYRQSLGQGLEFLIYFQGNSAPDKSGLPSDRFSAERTGGSVSTLTIQRTQQEDSAVYLCASSLVGLDNEQFFGPGTRLTVL.

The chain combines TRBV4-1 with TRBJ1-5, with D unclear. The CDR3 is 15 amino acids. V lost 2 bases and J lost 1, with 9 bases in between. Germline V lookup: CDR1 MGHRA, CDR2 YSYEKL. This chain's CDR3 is CASSQRLGSNQPQHF. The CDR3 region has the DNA TGCGCCAGCAGCCAACGGCTGGGGAGCAATCAGCCCCAGCATTTT.

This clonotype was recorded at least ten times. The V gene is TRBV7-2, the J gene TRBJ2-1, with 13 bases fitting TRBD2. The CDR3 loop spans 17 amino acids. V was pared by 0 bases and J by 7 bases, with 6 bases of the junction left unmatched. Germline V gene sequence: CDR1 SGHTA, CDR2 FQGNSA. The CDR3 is CASSLASGLAGVNEQFF. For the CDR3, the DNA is TGTGCCAGCAGCTTAGCATCCGGACTAGCGGGAGTTAATGAGCAGTTCTTC.

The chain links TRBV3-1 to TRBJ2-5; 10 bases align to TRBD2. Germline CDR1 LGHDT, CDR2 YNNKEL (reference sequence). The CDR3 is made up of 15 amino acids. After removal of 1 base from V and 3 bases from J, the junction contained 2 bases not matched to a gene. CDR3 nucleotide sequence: TGTGCCAGCAGCCAAGCTCTAGCGGGGGAAGAGACCCAGTACTTC. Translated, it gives CASSQALAGEETQYF.

CDR3 sequence reads: CSVEGWLNEQFF. As DNA, the CDR3 is TGCAGCGTTGAAGGTTGGCTAAATGAGCAGTTCTTC. The gene calls are TRBV29-1 and TRBJ2-1; D unclear. The V gene's germline CDR1 is SQVTM and CDR2 ANQGSEA. The CDR3 is 12 residues long. V gave up 1 base and J gave up 7 bases, with 8 bases separating them.

The CDR3 loop is CASSLYRNYNSPLHF. The CDR3 nucleotides read TGTGCCAGCAGTTTATACAGGAATTATAATTCACCCCTCCACTTT. This chain joins TRBV28 and TRBJ1-6, with D perhaps matching TRBD1 (5 bases). The CDR3 extends over 15 amino acids. Germline CDR1 and CDR2: MDHEN and SYDVKM. The V and J ends lost 1 base and 4 bases respectively, with 8 bases between them. Combining the CDR3 with reference TRBV28 and TRBJ1-6 gives the whole variable domain DVKVTQSSRYLVKRTGEKVFLECVQDMDHENMFWYRQDPGLGLRLIYFSYDVKMKEKGDIPEGYSVSREKKERFSLILESASTNQTSMYLCASSLYRNYNSPLHFGNGTRLTVT.

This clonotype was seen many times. CDR3: CASSPGRMSRTDTQYF. CDR3 bases: TGTGCCAGCAGCCCCGGCCGGATGTCCCGCACAGATACGCAGTATTTT. This chain joins TRBV7-2 and TRBJ2-3; D remains ambiguous. Germline assignment: CDR1 SGHTA and CDR2 FQGNSA. Trimming left V 5 bases short and J 1 base short, with 16 bases between. This CDR3 spans 16 amino acids.

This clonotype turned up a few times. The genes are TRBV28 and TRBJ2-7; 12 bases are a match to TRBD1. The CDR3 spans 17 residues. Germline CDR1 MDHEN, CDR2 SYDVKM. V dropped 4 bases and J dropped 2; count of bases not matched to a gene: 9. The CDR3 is CASSSPGTGGTTYEQYF. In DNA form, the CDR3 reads TGTGCCAGCAGTTCCCCCGGGACAGGGGGCACCACCTACGAGCAGTACTTC.

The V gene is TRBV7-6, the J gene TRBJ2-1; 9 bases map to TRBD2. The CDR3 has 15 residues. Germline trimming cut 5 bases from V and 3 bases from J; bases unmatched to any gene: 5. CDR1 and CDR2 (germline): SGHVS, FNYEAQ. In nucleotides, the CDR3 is TGTGCCAGCAGCCCCGCTAGCGGGGTCTACAATGAGCAGTTCTTC. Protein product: CASSPASGVYNEQFF.

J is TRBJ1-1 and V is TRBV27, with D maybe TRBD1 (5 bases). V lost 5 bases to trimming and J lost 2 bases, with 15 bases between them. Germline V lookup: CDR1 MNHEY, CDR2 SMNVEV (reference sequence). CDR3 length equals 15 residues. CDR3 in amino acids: CASSTVRGRNTEAFF. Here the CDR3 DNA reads TGTGCCAGCAGTACCGTGCGGGGCAGAAACACTGAAGCTTTCTTT.

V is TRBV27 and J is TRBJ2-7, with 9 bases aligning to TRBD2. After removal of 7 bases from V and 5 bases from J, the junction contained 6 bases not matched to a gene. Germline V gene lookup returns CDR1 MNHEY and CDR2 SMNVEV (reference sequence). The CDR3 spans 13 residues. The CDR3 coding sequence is TGTGCCAGCAAGGGGTTAGCGGGAGACGAGCAGTACTTC. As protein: CASKGLAGDEQYF.

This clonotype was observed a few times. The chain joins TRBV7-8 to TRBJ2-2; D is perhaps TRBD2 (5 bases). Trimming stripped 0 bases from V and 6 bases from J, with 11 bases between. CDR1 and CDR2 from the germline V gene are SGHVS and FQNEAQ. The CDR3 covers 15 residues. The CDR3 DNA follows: TGTGCCAGCAGCTTAGCCGCTAGCACAGCCGGGGAGCTGTTTTTT. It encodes CASSLAASTAGELFF.

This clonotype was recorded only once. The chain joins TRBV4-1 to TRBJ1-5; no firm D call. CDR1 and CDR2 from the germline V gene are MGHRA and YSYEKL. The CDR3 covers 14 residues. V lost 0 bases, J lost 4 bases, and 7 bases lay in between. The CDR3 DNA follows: TGCGCCAGCAGCCAAGAGGAGGGAAATCAGCCCCAGCATTTT. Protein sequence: CASSQEEGNQPQHF.

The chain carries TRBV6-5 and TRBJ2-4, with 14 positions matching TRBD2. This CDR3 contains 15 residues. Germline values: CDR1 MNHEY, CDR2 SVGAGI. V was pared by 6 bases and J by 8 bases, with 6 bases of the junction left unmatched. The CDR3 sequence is CASSGTSGGRDIQYF. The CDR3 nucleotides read TGTGCCAGCAGCGGGACTAGCGGGGGCCGGGACATTCAGTACTTC.

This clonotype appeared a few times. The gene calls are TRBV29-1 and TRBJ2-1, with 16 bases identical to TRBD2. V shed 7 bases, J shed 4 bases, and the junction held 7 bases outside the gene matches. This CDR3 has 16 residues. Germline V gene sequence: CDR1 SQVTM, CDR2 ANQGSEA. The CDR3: CSGAGTSGRGYNEQFF. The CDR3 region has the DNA TGCAGCGGGGCCGGGACTAGCGGGAGGGGATACAATGAGCAGTTCTTC.

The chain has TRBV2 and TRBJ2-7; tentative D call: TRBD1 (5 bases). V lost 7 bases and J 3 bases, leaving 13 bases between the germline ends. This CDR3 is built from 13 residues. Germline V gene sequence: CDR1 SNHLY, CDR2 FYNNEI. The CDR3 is CASTRDRSYEQYF. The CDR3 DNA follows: TGTGCCAGCACCAGGGATAGGAGCTACGAGCAGTACTTC.

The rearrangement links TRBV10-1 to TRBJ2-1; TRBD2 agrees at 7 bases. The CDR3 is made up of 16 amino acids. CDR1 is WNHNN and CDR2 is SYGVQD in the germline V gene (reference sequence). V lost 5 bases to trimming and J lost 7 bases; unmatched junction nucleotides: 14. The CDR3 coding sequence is TGCGCCAGCAGTCCTGGGGAGCGGGAAGAGCGGAATGAGCAGTTCTTC. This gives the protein CASSPGEREERNEQFF.

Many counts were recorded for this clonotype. The CDR3 spells CASSLEELGLGTQYF. The CDR3 region has the DNA TGTGCCAGCAGCTTAGAGGAACTAGGGTTGGGTACGCAGTATTTT. The chain employs TRBV7-2 and TRBJ2-3; D is possibly TRBD2 (5 bases). The CDR3 sequence is 15 residues long. Per germline, CDR1 SGHTA and CDR2 FQGNSA. The V and J ends lost 1 base and 8 bases respectively, with 16 bases between them.

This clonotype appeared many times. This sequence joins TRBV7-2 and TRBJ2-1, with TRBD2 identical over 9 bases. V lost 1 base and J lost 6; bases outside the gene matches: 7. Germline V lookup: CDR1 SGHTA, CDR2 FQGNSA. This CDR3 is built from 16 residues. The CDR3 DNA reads TGTGCCAGCAGCTTAGAGGGCACTAGCGGGTCCAATGAGCAGTTCTTC. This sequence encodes CASSLEGTSGSNEQFF. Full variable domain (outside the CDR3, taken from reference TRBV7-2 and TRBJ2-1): GAGVSQSPSNKVTEKGKDVELRCDPISGHTALYWYRQSLGQGLEFLIYFQGNSAPDKSGLPSDRFSAERTGGSVSTLTIQRTQQEDSAVYLCASSLEGTSGSNEQFFGPGTRLTVL.

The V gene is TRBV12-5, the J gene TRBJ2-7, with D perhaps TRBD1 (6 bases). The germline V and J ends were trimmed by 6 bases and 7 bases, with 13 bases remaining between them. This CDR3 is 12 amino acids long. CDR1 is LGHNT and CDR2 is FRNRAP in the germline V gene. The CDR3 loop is CASGKTGGEQYF. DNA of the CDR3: TGTGCTAGTGGAAAGACAGGCGGAGAGCAGTACTTC.

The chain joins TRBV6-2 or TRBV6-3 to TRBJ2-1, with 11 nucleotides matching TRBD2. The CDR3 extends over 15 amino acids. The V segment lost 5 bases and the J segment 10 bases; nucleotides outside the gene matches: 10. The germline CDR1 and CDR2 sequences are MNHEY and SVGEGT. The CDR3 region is CASSPSGLAGGEQFF. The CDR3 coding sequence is TGTGCCAGCAGTCCCTCCGGACTAGCGGGTGGAGAGCAGTTCTTC.